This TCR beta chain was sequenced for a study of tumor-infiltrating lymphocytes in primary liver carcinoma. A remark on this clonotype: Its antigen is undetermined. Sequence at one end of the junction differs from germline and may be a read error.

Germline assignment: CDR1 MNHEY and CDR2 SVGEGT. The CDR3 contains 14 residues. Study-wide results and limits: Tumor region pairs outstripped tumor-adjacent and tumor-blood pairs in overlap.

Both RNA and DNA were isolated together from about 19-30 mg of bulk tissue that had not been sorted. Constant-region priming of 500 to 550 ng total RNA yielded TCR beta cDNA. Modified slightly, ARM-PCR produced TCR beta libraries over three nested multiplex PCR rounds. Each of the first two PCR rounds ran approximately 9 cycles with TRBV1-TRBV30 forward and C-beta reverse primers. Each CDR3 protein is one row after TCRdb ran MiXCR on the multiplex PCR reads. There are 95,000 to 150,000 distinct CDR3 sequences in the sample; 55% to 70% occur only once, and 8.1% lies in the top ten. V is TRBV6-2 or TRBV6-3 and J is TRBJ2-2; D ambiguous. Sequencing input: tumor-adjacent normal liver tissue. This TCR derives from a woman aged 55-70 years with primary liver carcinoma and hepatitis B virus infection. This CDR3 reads CVSREMASTGELFF. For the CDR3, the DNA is TGTGTCAGCAGAGAGATGGCCTCCACCGGGGAGCTGTTTTTT.